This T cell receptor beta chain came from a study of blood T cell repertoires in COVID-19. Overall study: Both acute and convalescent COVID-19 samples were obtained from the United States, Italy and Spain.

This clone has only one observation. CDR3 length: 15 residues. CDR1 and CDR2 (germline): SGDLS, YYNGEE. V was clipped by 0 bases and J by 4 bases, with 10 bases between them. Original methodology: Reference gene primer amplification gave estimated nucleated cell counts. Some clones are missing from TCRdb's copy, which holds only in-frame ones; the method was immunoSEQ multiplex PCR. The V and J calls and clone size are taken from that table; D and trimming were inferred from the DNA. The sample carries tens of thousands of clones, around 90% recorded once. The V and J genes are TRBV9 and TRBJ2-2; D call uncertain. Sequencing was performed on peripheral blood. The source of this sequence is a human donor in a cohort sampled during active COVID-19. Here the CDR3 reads CASSVGSPVTGELFF. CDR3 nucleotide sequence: TGTGCCAGCAGCGTAGGTTCGCCAGTCACCGGGGAGCTGTTTTTT. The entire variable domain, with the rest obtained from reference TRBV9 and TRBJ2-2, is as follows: DSGVTQTPKHLITATGQRVTLRCSPRSGDLSVYWYQQSLDQGLQFLIQYYNGEERAKGNILERFSAQQFPDLHSELNLSSLELGDSALYFCASSVGSPVTGELFFGEGSRLTVL.